This section outlines one T cell receptor (beta chain) sequence together with its context. What it recognizes is unknown. This CDR3 is also generated by other DNA sequences in the sample. The data are from a study of T cell responses to AZD1222 COVID-19 vaccine. Using immunoSEQ multiplex PCR, the repertoire was profiled, and TCRdb retains in-frame clones only, with some absent. Of some 190,000 clones in the sample, 80% to 95% were seen once. Study-wide results and limits: The reported proportion of spike-specific TCRs targeting unmutated variant regions was nearly half. Dominant CD4 TCR responses targeted spike regions 160-218 and 743-854. Only six individuals given AZD1222 were seropositive at baseline.

The sequenced sample was peripheral blood, obtained on day 0 of AZD1222 vaccination. The receptor was derived from an adult in good health.

CDR3 sequence: CASSYPGPGNTIYF. CDR3 nucleotides: TGTGCCAGCAGTTACCCCGGGCCGGGAAACACCATATATTTT. The rearrangement uses TRBV6-5 and TRBJ1-3; D unresolved. Trimming pared 2 bases from V and 4 bases from J, leaving 9 bases between. The CDR3 is 14 residues long. Germline V gives CDR1 MNHEY, CDR2 SVGAGI.